The clone carrying this T cell receptor beta chain was seen ten or more times. Library preparation (for TCRbeta) was performed with unique molecular identifiers. Using its own MiXCR run on the PCR reads, TCRdb lists one record per CDR3 protein. The sample lists a few hundred thousand distinct CDR3 sequences, approximately 12% seen once, with about 6% in the top ten. This sample is drawn from a study of T-cell reconstitution after alpha-beta-depleted transplantation in children. V was shortened by 4 bases and J by 5 bases, with 15 bases between the two germline ends. CDR3 length equals 14 residues. CDR1 and CDR2 (germline): SGHTA, FQGNSA.

The J gene is TRBJ2-7, the V gene TRBV7-2; D may match TRBD1 or TRBD2 (7 bases each). The specimen comprised PBMCs from the stem cell graft donor, sampled from the stem cell graft. The sequence derives from a human donor who donated a stem cell graft to a child with combined immunodeficiency. The DNA of the CDR3 is TGTGCCAGCAGCTCACAGGGGAGGGGCGACGAGCAGTACTTC. Protein sequence: CASSSQGRGDEQYF.